A single T cell receptor (beta chain) is shown here with its context. Its antigen is unknown. V gave up 3 bases and J gave up 2 bases; unmatched junction bases: 9. There are 16 residues in the CDR3. This specimen belongs to a study of identical twins. No donor was unhealthy or non-Caucasian. TCRdb redid the calling of the 5' RACE reads with MiXCR, one entry per CDR3 protein. Here the sample spans some 1,600,000 distinct CDR3 sequences, 32% being singletons. Points from the study as a whole: Beta clonotypes that were abundant in cord blood contained fewer insertions, a pattern absent from memory repertoires. Partly confounded zero-insertion analyses could result from invariant MAIT and iNKT cells.

This receptor was obtained from a newborn girl in good health. Material for sequencing was cord blood. This sequence joins TRBV12-3 or TRBV12-4 and TRBJ2-7; 8 bases fit TRBD2. CDR3 residues: CASSFGLAGIAYEQYF. CDR3 DNA: TGTGCCAGCAGTTTCGGTCTAGCGGGCATTGCCTACGAGCAGTACTTC.